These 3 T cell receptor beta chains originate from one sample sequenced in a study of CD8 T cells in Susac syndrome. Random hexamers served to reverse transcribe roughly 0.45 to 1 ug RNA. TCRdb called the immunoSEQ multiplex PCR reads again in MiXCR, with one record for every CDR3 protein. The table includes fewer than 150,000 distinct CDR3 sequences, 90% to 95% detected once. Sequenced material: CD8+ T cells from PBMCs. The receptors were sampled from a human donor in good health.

The CDR3 protein is CASSLQESYEQYF. Written as DNA, the CDR3 is TGTGCCAGCAGTTTGCAGGAATCCTACGAGCAGTACTTC. J is TRBJ2-7 and V is TRBV27; no clear D. CDR1 MNHEY and CDR2 SMNVEV come from the germline V gene (reference sequence). This CDR3 is 13 amino acids long. Trimming took off 3 bases at V and 1 base at J, with 7 bases between the two ends.

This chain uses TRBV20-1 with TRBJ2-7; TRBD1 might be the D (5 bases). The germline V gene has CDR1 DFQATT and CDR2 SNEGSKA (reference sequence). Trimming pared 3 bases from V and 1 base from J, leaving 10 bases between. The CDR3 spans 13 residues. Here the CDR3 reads CSASPDTSYEQYF. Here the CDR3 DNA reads TGCAGTGCTAGCCCGGACACTTCCTACGAGCAGTACTTC.

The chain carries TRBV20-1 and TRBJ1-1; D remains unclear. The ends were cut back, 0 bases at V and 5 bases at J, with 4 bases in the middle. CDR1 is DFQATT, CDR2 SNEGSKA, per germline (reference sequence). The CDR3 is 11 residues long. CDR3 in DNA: TGCAGTGCTAGAGAGGAAACTGAAGCTTTCTTT. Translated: CSAREETEAFF.